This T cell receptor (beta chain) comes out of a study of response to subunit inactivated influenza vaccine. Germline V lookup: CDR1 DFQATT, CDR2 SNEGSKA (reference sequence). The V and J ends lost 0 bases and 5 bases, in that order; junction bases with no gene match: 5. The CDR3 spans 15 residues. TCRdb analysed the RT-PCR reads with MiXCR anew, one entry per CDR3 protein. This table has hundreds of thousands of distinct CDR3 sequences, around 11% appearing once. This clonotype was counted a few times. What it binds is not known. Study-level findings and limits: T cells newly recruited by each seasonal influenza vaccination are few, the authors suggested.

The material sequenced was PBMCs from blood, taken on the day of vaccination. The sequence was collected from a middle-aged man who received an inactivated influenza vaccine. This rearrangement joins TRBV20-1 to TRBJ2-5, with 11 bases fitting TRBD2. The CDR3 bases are TGCAGTGCTAGAGATAGCGGGAGGGCCGAGGAGACCCAGTACTTC. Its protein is CSARDSGRAEETQYF.